This note documents a single T cell receptor (beta chain) sequence. The data originate from a study of metastatic and nonmetastatic thyroid tumors. TCRdb re-called the PCR reads via MiXCR. Of over 20,000 clones listed, more than 15% were seen once; the top ten hold about 10%. No patient had received any treatment before thyroid surgery. Trimming took 6 bases from V and 0 from J, leaving 12 bases between them. The CDR3 extends over 15 amino acids. Germline-derived CDR1 and CDR2 are MNHEY and SMNVEV (reference sequence). The origin of this receptor is a female donor with papillary thyroid cancer or a benign thyroid nodule (not recorded which). Some clones in this sample may be carry-over from other donors' samples. This rearrangement joins TRBV27 to TRBJ1-3; D ambiguous. Material: tumor tissue. The CDR3, as DNA: TGTGCCAGCAGCCGACGGAGGACCTCTGGAAACACCATATATTTT. It encodes CASSRRRTSGNTIYF.